These 8 T cell receptor beta chains came from one sample sequenced in a study of T cell repertoires in cytomegalovirus infection. One entry per CDR3 protein, called by TCRdb with MiXCR from the reads. The table lists around 530,000 distinct CDR3 sequences, more than 20% of them singletons. Sequenced input: PBMCs. Receptors were obtained from a human donor in good health (CMV status not recorded). Some clones in this sample may be carry-over from other donors' samples.

This chain uses TRBV29-1 with TRBJ2-5, with D maybe TRBD1 (5 bases). The CDR3 is 13 amino acids. Trimming removed 0 bases from V and 2 bases from J, with 7 bases in between. The germline V gene has CDR1 SQVTM and CDR2 ANQGSEA. The CDR3 here is CSVEEGDQETQYF. CDR3 DNA: TGCAGCGTTGAAGAAGGGGATCAAGAGACCCAGTACTTC.

The CDR3 DNA sequence: TGCGCCAGCAGTGAACAGGGGGCGAACACCGGGGAGCTGTTTTTT. Protein product: CASSEQGANTGELFF. The chain carries TRBV10-2 and TRBJ2-2; 8 bases match TRBD1. The CDR3 is 15 amino acids. V dropped 3 bases and J dropped 0; count of bases not matched to a gene: 0. Germline V gene data show CDR1 as WSHSY and CDR2 as SAAADI.

The V gene is TRBV19, the J gene TRBJ2-2; no firm D call. This CDR3 has 15 amino acids. The V gene's germline CDR1 is LNHDA and CDR2 SQIVND (reference sequence). Trimming cost V 7 bases and J 0 bases, with 12 bases left between them. CDR3 sequence: CASKSQPANTGELFF. As DNA, the CDR3 is TGTGCCAGTAAGAGTCAGCCCGCGAACACCGGGGAGCTGTTTTTT.

This clonotype turned up a few times. The rearrangement uses TRBV15 and TRBJ2-5; D perhaps matches TRBD1 (6 bases). Germline CDR1 and CDR2: LNHNV and YYDKDF (reference sequence). CDR3 length equals 16 residues. Trimming shortened V by 3 bases and J by 5 bases, and 19 bases separated the two germline ends. The CDR3 sequence: CATSRALLGGSETQYF. The CDR3 region has the DNA TGTGCCACCAGCAGGGCCCTCCTAGGGGGTAGTGAGACCCAGTACTTC.

Many counts were recorded for this clonotype. The rearrangement links TRBV7-2 to TRBJ2-1, with 7 nucleotides matching TRBD2. The ends lost 5 bases at V and 9 bases at J; junction bases unmatched: 7. The germline V gene encodes CDR1 SGHTA and CDR2 FQGNSA. The CDR3 length is 13 residues. The CDR3 sequence: CASSATSVGEQFF. DNA of the CDR3: TGTGCCAGCAGCGCTACTAGCGTTGGTGAGCAGTTCTTC.

The V call is TRBV20-1, the J call TRBJ2-3; D is unresolved. The V gene's germline CDR1 is DFQATT and CDR2 SNEGSKA (reference sequence). V shed 1 base and J shed 0 bases, with 5 bases lying between them. CDR3 length: 13 amino acids. CDR3 residues: CSARGASTDTQYF. The CDR3 bases are TGCAGTGCTAGAGGAGCTAGCACAGATACGCAGTATTTT.

The V gene is TRBV11-2, the J gene TRBJ1-2; D unresolved. CDR3 length: 15 amino acids. V lost 1 base and J lost 7, with 16 bases in between. Germline lookup yields CDR1 SGHAT and CDR2 FQNNGV. The CDR3 loop reads CASSLARVAGGGYTF. CDR3 sequence (DNA): TGTGCCAGCAGCTTAGCCCGCGTGGCGGGAGGTGGCTACACCTTC.

In this sample, this clonotype turned up a few times. The J gene is TRBJ2-3, the V gene TRBV19; 14 nucleotides agree with TRBD2. V lost 5 bases to trimming and J lost 3 bases; unmatched junction nucleotides: 16. Germline lookup yields CDR1 LNHDA and CDR2 SQIVND (reference sequence). The CDR3 is 20 amino acids. CDR3 bases: TGTGCCAGTAGTCCCTGGGGGACTAGCGGGAGTAGGGGGAGTACAGATACGCAGTATTTT. It is translated as CASSPWGTSGSRGSTDTQYF.